This TCR beta chain was recorded in a study of early T cells in non-severe SARS-CoV-2 infection. Unique molecular identifiers were affixed to single, distinct cDNA molecules. TCRdb re-derived calls from the 5' RACE reads in MiXCR, one entry per CDR3 protein. The profile covers some 80,000 distinct CDR3 sequences, with roughly an eighth appearing a single time and approximately 1.5% taken by the ten largest. The V gene lost 5 bases and the J gene lost 5 bases, with 8 bases spanning the gap. This CDR3 is 12 amino acids long. Germline CDR1 LGHNT, CDR2 FRNRAP. The J gene is TRBJ2-3, the V gene TRBV12-5, with a tentative D call TRBD2 (6 bases). The sequence was collected from an adult who was a healthcare worker with PCR-confirmed SARS-CoV-2 infection or an uninfected control (not recorded which). Sequencing input: whole blood. CDR3 region: CASGPGGDTQYF. In DNA, the CDR3 is TGTGCTAGTGGTCCCGGGGGAGATACGCAGTATTTT.